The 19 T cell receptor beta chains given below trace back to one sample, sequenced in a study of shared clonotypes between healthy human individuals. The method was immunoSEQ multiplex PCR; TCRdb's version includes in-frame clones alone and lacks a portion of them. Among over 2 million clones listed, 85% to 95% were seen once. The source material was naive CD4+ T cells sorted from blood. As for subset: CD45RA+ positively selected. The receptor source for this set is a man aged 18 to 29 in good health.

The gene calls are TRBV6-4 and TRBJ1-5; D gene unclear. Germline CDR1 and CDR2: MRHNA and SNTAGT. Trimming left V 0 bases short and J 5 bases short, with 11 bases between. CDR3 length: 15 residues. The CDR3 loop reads CASSDSPGFDQPQHF. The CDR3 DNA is TGTGCCAGCAGTGACTCACCCGGTTTCGATCAGCCCCAGCATTTT.

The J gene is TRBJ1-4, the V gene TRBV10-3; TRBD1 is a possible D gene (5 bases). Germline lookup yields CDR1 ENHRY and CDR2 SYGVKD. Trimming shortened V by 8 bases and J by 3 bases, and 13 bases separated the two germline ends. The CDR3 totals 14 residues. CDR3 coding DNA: TGTGCCATCTATTCAGGGTCAGCTAATGAAAAACTGTTTTTT. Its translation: CAIYSGSANEKLFF.

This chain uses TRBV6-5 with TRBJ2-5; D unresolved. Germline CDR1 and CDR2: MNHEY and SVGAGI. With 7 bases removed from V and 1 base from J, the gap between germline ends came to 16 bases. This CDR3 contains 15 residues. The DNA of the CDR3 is TGTGCCAGCACCGAAAGGGCGAACGGCCAAGAGACCCAGTACTTC. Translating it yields CASTERANGQETQYF.

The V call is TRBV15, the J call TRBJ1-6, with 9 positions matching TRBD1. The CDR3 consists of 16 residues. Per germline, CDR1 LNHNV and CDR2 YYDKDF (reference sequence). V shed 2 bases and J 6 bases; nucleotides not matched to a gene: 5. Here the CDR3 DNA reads TGTGCCACCAGCAGACGGACAGGGGCCGGTAATTCACCCCTCCACTTT. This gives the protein CATSRRTGAGNSPLHF.

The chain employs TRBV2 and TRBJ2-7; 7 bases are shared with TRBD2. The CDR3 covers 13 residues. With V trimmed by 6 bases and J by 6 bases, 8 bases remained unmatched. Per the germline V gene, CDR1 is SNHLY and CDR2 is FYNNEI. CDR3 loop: CASREGLPIEQYF. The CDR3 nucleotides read TGTGCCAGCAGGGAGGGACTACCTATCGAGCAGTACTTC.

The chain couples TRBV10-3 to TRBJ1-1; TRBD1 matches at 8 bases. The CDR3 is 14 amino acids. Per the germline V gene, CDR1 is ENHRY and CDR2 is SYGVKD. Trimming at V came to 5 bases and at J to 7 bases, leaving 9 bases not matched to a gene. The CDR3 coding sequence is TGTGCCATCAGTAAGGGGGGACAGGAGTTTGAAGCTTTCTTT. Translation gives CAISKGGQEFEAFF.

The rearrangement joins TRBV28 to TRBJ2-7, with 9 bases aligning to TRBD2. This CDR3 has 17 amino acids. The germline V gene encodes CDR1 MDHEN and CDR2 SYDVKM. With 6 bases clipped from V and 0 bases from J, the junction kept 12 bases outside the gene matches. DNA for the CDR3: TGTGCCAGCAGCCTCAACCGACTAGCGGTCAGCTCCTACGAGCAGTACTTC. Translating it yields CASSLNRLAVSSYEQYF.

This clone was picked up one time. This CDR3 is CAISDEAVWERGETQYF. CDR3 bases: TGTGCCATCAGTGATGAGGCCGTTTGGGAGAGGGGAGAGACCCAGTACTTC. V gene TRBV10-3 combines with J gene TRBJ2-5; D tentatively reads TRBD1 or TRBD2 (5 bases each). Germline V gene data show CDR1 as ENHRY and CDR2 as SYGVKD. V was clipped by 3 bases and J by 4 bases, with 21 bases between them. The CDR3 runs to 17 residues.

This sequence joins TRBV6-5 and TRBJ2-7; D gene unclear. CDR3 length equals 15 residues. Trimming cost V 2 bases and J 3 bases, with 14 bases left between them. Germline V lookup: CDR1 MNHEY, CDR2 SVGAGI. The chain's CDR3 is CASSYHNSRGYEQYF. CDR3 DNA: TGTGCCAGCAGTTACCACAATTCTAGAGGCTACGAGCAGTACTTC.

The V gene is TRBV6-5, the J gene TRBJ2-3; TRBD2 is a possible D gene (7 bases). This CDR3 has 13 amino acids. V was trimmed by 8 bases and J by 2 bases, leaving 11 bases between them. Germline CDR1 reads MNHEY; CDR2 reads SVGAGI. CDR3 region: CASGGDNTDTQYF. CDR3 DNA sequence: TGTGCCAGCGGGGGGGACAACACAGATACGCAGTATTTT.

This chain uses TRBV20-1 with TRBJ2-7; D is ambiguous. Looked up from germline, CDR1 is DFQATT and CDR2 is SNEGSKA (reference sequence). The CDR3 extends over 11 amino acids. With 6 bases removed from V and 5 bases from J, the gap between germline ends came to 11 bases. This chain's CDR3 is CSAPYRHEQYF. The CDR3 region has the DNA TGCAGTGCCCCCTATCGCCACGAGCAGTACTTC.

The CDR3 sequence is CAIRTVNNYGYTF. For the CDR3, the DNA is TGTGCCATCCGGACGGTTAATAACTATGGCTACACCTTC. The chain couples TRBV28 to TRBJ1-2; the D is unclear. Germline V gives CDR1 MDHEN, CDR2 SYDVKM. The length of the CDR3 is 13 residues. V lost 10 bases and J lost 1, with 13 bases in between.

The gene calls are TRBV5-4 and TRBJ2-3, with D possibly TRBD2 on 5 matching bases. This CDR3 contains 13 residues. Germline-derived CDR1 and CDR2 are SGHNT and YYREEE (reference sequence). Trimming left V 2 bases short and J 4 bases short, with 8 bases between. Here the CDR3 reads CASSLGAADTQYF. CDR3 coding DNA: TGTGCCAGCAGCTTAGGAGCGGCAGATACGCAGTATTTT.

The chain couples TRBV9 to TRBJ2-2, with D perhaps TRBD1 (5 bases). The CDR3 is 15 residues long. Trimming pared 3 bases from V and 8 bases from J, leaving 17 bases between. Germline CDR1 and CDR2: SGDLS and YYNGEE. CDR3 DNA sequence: TGTGCCAGCAGCGGCCGACAGAAGTCTTCTGGGGAGCTGTTTTTT. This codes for CASSGRQKSSGELFF.

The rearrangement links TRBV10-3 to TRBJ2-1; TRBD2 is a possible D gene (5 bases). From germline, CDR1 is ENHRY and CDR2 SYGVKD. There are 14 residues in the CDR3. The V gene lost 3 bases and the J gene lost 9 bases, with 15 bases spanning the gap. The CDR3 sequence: CAISDDLERIEQFF. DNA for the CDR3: TGTGCCATCAGTGATGACTTAGAGCGGATTGAGCAGTTCTTC.

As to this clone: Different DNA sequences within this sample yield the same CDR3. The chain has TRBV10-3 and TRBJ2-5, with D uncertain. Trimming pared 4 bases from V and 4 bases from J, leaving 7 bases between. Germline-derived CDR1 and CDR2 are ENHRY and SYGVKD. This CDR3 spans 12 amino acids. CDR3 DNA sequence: TGTGCCATCAGTGCAGGCGGAGAGACCCAGTACTTC. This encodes CAISAGGETQYF.

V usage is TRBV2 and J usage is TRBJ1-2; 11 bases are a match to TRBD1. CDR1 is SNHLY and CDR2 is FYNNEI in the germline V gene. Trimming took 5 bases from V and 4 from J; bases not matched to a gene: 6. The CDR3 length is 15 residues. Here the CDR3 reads CASSLDRGLSYGYTF. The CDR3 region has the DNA TGTGCCAGCAGTTTGGACAGGGGGCTTTCCTATGGCTACACCTTC.

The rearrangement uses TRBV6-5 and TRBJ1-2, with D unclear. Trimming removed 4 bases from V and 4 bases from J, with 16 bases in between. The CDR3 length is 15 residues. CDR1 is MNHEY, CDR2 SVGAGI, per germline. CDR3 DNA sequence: TGTGCCAGCAGTTCCCGACTCTCCGGACCCTATGGCTACACCTTC. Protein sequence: CASSSRLSGPYGYTF.

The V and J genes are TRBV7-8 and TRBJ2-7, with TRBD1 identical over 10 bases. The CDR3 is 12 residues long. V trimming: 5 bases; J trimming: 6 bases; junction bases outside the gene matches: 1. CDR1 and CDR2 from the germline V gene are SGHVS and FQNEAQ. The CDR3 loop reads CASSRTGGEQYF. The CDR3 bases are TGTGCCAGCAGCCGGACAGGGGGCGAGCAGTACTTC.